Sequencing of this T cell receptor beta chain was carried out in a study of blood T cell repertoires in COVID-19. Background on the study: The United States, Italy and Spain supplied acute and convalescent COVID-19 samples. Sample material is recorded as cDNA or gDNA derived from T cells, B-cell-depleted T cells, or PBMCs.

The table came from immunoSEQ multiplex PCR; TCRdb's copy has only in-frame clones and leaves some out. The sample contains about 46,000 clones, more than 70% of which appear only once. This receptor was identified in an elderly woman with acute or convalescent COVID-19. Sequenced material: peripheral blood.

CDR3 sequence: CAISDPGEWNTEAFF. CDR3 nucleotides: TGTGCCATCAGTGACCCCGGTGAGTGGAACACTGAAGCTTTCTTT. The genes are TRBV10-3 and TRBJ1-1; no definite D call. V dropped 3 bases and J dropped 1 base, with 12 bases sitting between them. CDR1 ENHRY and CDR2 SYGVKD come from the germline V gene. This CDR3 comprises 15 residues.